The 3 T cell receptor beta chains below were found in one sample sequenced in a study of shared T cell receptors in the human thymus. Profiled with immunoSEQ multiplex PCR; TCRdb holds only in-frame clones, not every one. This table holds a few hundred thousand clones, 85% to 95% found once. The sequenced sample was thymocytes. Receptors originate from a human donor.

The V call is TRBV4-2, the J call TRBJ2-3, with a tentative D call TRBD1 (5 bases). Germline V gives CDR1 LGHNA, CDR2 YNFKEQ. The CDR3 runs to 16 residues. Trimming shortened V by 4 bases and J by 2 bases, and 16 bases separated the two germline ends. The CDR3: CASSRRRDRDTDTQYF. CDR3 DNA sequence: TGTGCCAGCAGCCGCAGACGAGACAGAGACACAGATACGCAGTATTTT.

The rearrangement joins TRBV6-6 to TRBJ2-7; D gene ambiguous. The CDR3 runs 13 residues. Deletions cut 7 bases from V and 2 bases from J, with 12 bases between. The germline CDR1 and CDR2 sequences are MNHNY and SVGAGI (reference sequence). For the CDR3, the DNA is TGTGCCAGCAAGGCGGAAATCCCCTACGAGCAGTACTTC. This sequence encodes CASKAEIPYEQYF.

The V and J genes are TRBV4-2 and TRBJ2-5, with unresolved D. The V gene's germline CDR1 is LGHNA and CDR2 YNFKEQ. The CDR3 is made up of 17 amino acids. V lost 1 base and J lost 6, with 21 bases in between. The CDR3 loop is CASSQVSPPDELQTQYF. The CDR3 DNA is TGTGCCAGCAGCCAAGTCTCCCCCCCAGATGAGTTACAGACCCAGTACTTC.